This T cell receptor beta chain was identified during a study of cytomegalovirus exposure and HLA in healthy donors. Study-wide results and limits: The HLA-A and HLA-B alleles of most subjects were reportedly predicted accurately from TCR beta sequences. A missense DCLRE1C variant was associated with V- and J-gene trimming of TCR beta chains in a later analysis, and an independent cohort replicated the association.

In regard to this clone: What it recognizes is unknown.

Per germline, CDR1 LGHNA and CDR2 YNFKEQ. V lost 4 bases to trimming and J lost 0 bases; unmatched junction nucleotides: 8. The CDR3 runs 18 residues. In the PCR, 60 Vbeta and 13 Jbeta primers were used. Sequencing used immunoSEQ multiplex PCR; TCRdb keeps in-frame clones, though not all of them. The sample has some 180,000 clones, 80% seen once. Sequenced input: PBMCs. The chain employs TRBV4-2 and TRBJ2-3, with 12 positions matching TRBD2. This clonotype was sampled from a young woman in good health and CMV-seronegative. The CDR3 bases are TGTGCCAGCAGCCCCACCATCGGACTAGCGGGGAGCACAGATACGCAGTATTTT. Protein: CASSPTIGLAGSTDTQYF.